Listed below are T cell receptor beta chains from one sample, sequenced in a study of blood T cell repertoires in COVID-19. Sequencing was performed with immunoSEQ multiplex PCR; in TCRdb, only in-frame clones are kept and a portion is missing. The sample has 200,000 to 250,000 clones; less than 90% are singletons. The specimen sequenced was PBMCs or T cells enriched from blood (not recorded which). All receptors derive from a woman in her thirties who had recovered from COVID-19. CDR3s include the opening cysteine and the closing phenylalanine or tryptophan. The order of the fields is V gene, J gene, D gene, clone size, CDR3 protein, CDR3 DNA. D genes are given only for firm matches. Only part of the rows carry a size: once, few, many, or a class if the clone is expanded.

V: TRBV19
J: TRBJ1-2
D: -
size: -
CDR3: CASRNVGTGSHYGYTF
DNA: TGTGCCAGTAGAAACGTTGGAACAGGGTCCCACTATGGCTACACCTTC

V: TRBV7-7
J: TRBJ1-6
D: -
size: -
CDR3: CASSLGLNSPLHF
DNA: TGTGCCAGCAGCTTGGGACTAAATTCACCCCTCCACTTT

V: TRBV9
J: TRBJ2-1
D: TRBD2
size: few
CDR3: CASSVGAGGIYNEQFF
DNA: TGTGCCAGCAGCGTAGGAGCGGGGGGCATCTACAATGAGCAGTTCTTC

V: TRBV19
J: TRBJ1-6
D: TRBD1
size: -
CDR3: CASRDRDYNSPLHF
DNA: TGTGCCAGTCGGGACAGGGATTATAATTCACCCCTCCACTTT

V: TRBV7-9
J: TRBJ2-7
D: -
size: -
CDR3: CASSFWRQGSYEQYF
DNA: TGTGCCAGCAGCTTCTGGCGGCAGGGCTCCTACGAGCAGTACTTC

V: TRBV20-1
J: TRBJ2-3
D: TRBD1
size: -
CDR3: CSARDGTGSWNTQYF
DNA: TGCAGTGCTCGTGACGGGACAGGGAGTTGGAATACGCAGTATTTT

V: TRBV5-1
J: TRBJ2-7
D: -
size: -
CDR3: CASSYSSSYEQYF
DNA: TGCGCCAGCAGCTACTCGAGCTCCTACGAGCAGTACTTC

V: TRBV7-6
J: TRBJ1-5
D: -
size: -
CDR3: CASSLETGYSNQPQHF
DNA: TGTGCCAGCAGCTTAGAGACGGGATATAGCAATCAGCCCCAGCATTTT

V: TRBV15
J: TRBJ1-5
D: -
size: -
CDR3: CATSRDKTDYSNQPQHF
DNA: TGTGCCACCAGCAGAGATAAAACAGATTATAGCAATCAGCCCCAGCATTTT

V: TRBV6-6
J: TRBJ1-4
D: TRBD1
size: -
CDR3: CASSYRDRGSDEKLFF
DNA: TGTGCCAGCAGTTACCGGGACAGGGGTTCGGATGAAAAACTGTTTTTT

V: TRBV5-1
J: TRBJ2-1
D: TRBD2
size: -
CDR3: CASSLASGGYNEQFF
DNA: TGCGCCAGCAGCTTGGCCAGCGGGGGATACAATGAGCAGTTCTTC

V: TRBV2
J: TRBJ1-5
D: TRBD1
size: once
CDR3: CASRDRGNQPQHF
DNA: TGTGCCAGCAGGGACAGGGGCAATCAGCCCCAGCATTTT

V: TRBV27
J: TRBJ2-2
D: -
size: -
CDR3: CASRIGLYTGELFF
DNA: TGTGCCAGCAGAATCGGACTCTACACCGGGGAGCTGTTTTTT

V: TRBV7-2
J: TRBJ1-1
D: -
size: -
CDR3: CASSESLRGATEAFF
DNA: TGTGCCAGCAGCGAAAGCTTACGGGGGGCTACTGAAGCTTTCTTT

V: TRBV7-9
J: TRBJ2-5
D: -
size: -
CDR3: CASSSRTVQETQYF
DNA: TGTGCCAGCAGCTCCAGGACAGTCCAAGAGACCCAGTACTTC

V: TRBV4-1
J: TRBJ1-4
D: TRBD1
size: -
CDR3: CASSQGQGTNEKLFF
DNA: TGCGCCAGCAGCCAAGGACAGGGGACTAATGAAAAACTGTTTTTT

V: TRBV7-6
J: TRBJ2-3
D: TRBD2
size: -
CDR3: CASSLQTSGGATDTQYF
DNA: TGTGCCAGCAGCCTGCAGACTAGCGGGGGGGCCACAGATACGCAGTATTTT

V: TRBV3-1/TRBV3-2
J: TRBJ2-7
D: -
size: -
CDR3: CASSQVEGSYEQYF
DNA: TGTGCCAGCAGCCAAGTCGAGGGCTCCTACGAGCAGTACTTC

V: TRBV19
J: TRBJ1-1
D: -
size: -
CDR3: CASSTSLAVDTEAFF
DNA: TGTGCCAGTAGTACTTCGCTGGCCGTCGACACTGAAGCTTTCTTT

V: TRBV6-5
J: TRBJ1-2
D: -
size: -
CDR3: CASSYSTAYVF
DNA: TGTGCCAGCAGTTACTCGACAGCCTACGTCTTC

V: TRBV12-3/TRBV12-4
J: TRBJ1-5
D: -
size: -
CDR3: CASSLGQDQPQHF
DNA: TGTGCCAGCAGTTTGGGGCAGGATCAGCCCCAGCATTTT

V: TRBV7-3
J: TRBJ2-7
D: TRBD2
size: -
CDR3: CASSESGAGDEQYF
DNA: TGTGCCAGCAGCGAAAGTGGTGCGGGGGATGAGCAGTACTTC

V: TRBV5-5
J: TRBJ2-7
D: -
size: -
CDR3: CASSPRDTFYEQYF
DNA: TGTGCCAGCAGCCCCCGCGACACCTTCTACGAGCAGTACTTC

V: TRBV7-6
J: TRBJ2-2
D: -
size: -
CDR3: CASSTSGSNTGELFF
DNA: TGTGCCAGCAGCACCAGCGGGTCGAACACCGGGGAGCTGTTTTTT

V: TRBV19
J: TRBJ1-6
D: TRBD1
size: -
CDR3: CASTQTGEASPLHF
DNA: TGTGCCAGTACCCAGACAGGGGAGGCTTCACCCCTCCACTTT

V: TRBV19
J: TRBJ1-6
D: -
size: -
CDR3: CASTATGSPLHF
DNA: TGTGCCAGTACCGCGACAGGATCACCCCTCCACTTT

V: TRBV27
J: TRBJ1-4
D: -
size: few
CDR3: CASSLVSNEKLFF
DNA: TGTGCCAGCAGTTTAGTATCCAATGAAAAACTGTTTTTT

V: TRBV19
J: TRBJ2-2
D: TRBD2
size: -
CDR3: CASRMLTGTKNTGELFF
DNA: TGTGCCAGCCGTATGCTTACCGGGACTAAAAACACCGGGGAGCTGTTTTTT

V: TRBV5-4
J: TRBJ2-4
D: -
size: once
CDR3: CASSDFSGLAKNIQYF
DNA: TGTGCCAGCAGCGATTTTTCGGGACTAGCCAAAAACATTCAGTACTTC

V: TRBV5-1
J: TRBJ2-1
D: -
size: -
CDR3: CASSLITDSSYNEQFF
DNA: TGCGCCAGCAGCTTGATTACAGATAGCTCCTACAATGAGCAGTTCTTC

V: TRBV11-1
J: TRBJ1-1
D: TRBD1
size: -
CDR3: CASSHSGQADTEAFF
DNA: TGTGCCAGCAGCCATTCCGGACAGGCGGACACTGAAGCTTTCTTT

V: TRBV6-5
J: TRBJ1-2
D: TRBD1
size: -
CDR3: CASSPGQGLGYTF
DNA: TGTGCCAGCAGTCCGGGACAGGGTTTGGGCTACACCTTC

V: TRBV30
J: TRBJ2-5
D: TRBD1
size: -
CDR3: CASDGTGGQETQYF
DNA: TGTGCTTCCGACGGGACAGGGGGACAAGAGACCCAGTACTTC

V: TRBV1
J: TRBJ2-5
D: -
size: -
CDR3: CTSSQDRGLAWETQYF
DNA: TGCACCAGCAGCCAAGATCGGGGACTAGCATGGGAGACCCAGTACTTC

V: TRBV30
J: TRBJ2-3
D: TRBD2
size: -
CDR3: CAWSPTSSWGTDTQYF
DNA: TGTGCCTGGAGCCCGACTAGCAGTTGGGGGACAGATACGCAGTATTTT

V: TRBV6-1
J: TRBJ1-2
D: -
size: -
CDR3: CASSERGGGAYGYTF
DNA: TGTGCCAGCAGTGAACGTGGAGGGGGGGCTTATGGCTACACCTTC

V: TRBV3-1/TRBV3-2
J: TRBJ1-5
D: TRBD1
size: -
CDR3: CASSQDWTGYQPQHF
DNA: TGTGCCAGCAGCCAAGATTGGACAGGGTATCAGCCCCAGCATTTT

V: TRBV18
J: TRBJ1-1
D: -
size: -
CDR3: CASSPPSVENTEAFF
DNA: TGTGCCAGCTCACCACCGAGCGTAGAGAACACTGAAGCTTTCTTT

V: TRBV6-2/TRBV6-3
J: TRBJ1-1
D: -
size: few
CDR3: CASSYTGTVEAFF
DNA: TGTGCCAGCAGTTACACGGGGACTGTTGAAGCTTTCTTT

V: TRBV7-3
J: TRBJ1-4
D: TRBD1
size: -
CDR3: CASSLPTGWDEKLFF
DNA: TGTGCCAGCAGCCTCCCGACAGGGTGGGATGAAAAACTGTTTTTT

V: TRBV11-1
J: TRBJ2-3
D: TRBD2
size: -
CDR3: CASSPGLAGAADTQYF
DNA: TGTGCCAGCAGCCCCGGACTAGCGGGGGCCGCAGATACGCAGTATTTT

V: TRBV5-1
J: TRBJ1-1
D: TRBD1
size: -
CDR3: CASSLNPAGGTEAFF
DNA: TGCGCCAGCAGCTTGAATCCGGCAGGGGGGACTGAAGCTTTCTTT

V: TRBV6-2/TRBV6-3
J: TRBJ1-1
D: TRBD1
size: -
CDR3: CASSYSPGTGVTEAFF
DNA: TGTGCCAGCAGTTACTCCCCCGGGACAGGGGTCACTGAAGCTTTCTTT

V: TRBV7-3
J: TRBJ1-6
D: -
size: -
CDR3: CASSLFSQSPLHF
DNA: TGTGCCAGCAGCTTATTCTCACAATCACCCCTCCACTTT

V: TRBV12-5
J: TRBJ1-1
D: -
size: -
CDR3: CASGLAQGFEAFF
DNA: TGTGCTAGTGGTTTGGCCCAGGGCTTTGAAGCTTTCTTT

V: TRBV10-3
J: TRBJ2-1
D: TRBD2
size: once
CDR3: CAISEGLAGDNEQFF
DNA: TGTGCCATCAGTGAGGGGCTAGCGGGGGACAATGAGCAGTTCTTC

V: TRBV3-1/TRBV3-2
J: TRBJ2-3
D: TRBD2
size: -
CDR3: CASSLTSVTDTQYF
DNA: TGTGCCAGCAGCCTGACTAGCGTCACAGATACGCAGTATTTT

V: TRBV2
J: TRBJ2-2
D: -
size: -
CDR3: CASSHYLNTGELFF
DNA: TGTGCCAGCAGTCACTACTTGAACACCGGGGAGCTGTTTTTT

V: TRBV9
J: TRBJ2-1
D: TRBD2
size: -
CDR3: CASSGIFPSGGLSYNEQFF
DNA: TGTGCCAGCAGCGGAATTTTCCCTAGCGGGGGCCTCTCCTACAATGAGCAGTTCTTC